The T cell receptor beta chain under discussion was sequenced for a study of blood T cells in healthy people across ages. Study details: About one barcoded TCR beta cDNA was captured per two T cells.

Extracted total RNA amounted to at least 5.5 micrograms for each sample. The CDR3 has 18 residues. CDR1 is SGHAT, CDR2 FQNNGV, per germline. J gave up 4 bases and V 5 bases, and 11 bases lay outside the gene matches. A second PCR, run for 7 to 11 cycles, used a sample-barcoded 5' primer plus a J-beta primer mix. TCRdb re-called the 5' RACE reads with MiXCR, one entry per CDR3 protein. The repertoire has around 1,500,000 distinct CDR3 sequences, 25% to 30% of them found once; the top ten carry 7.7%. The source material was blood. The chain links TRBV11-2 to TRBJ2-1; TRBD2 agrees at 13 bases. The origin of this receptor is a woman aged 25 to 39 in good health. DNA of the CDR3: TGTGCCAGCAGCAAGGGACTAGCGGGACCGCGGGGATACAATGAGCAGTTCTTC. It encodes CASSKGLAGPRGYNEQFF.